The 28 T cell receptor beta chains presented below share a single source sample, sequenced in a study of T cells in Graves' hyperthyroidism and ophthalmopathy. The TCR beta CDR3 regions underwent amplification using RNA transcripts as the source. HTBI primers were used for first-round RT-PCR of the TCR CDR3. TCRdb ran MiXCR on the multiplex PCR reads and lists one entry per CDR3 protein. The top ten clones hold roughly 31% of a sample with 250,000 to 300,000 distinct CDR3 sequences, roughly 15% of them seen once. The sample was blood. These receptors originate from a woman between 50 and 59 years old with Graves' hyperthyroidism that later progressed to Graves' ophthalmopathy.

CDR3 sequence reads: CASSLSGRLYNEQFF. The CDR3 coding sequence is TGTGCCAGCAGTTTAAGCGGGAGACTCTACAATGAGCAGTTCTTC. This chain joins TRBV27 and TRBJ2-1, with TRBD2 matching 8 bases. The CDR3 has 15 amino acids. CDR1 is MNHEY, CDR2 SMNVEV, per germline (reference sequence). With V trimmed by 2 bases and J by 3 bases, 3 bases remained unmatched.

This clonotype was picked up many times. The chain recombines TRBV20-1 with TRBJ1-5, with D perhaps TRBD1 (5 bases). The CDR3 has 13 amino acids. The V gene's germline CDR1 is DFQATT and CDR2 SNEGSKA (reference sequence). V was clipped by 1 base and J by 5 bases, with 9 bases between them. The CDR3 DNA is TGCAGTGCTAGAGGGGGGAGTTATCAGCCCCAGCATTTT. Protein product: CSARGGSYQPQHF.

The rearrangement joins TRBV20-1 to TRBJ1-5; D ambiguous. CDR1 is DFQATT, CDR2 SNEGSKA, per germline (reference sequence). The CDR3 covers 13 residues. V dropped 4 bases and J dropped 3 bases, with 10 bases sitting between them. CDR3 nucleotides: TGCAGTGCTACCCGACGCAACAATCAGCCCCAGCATTTT. This translates into CSATRRNNQPQHF.

This clonotype was picked up a small number of times. A junction boundary mismatches the germline segment, possibly from a read error. The V and J genes are TRBV7-8 and TRBJ2-1, with D maybe TRBD2 (7 bases). The CDR3 runs 15 residues. Germline CDR1 and CDR2: SGHVS and FQNEAQ. The CDR3 reads CTSSLRGRAVDEQFF. CDR3 coding DNA: TGTACCAGCAGCTTAAGGGGGAGGGCAGTCGATGAGCAGTTCTTC.

In this sample, this clonotype turned up many times. The chain joins TRBV28 to TRBJ1-4; 7 nucleotides align to TRBD1. The CDR3 covers 19 residues. CDR1 and CDR2 (germline): MDHEN, SYDVKM. The V segment lost 8 bases and the J segment 0 bases; nucleotides outside the gene matches: 18. In nucleotides, the CDR3 is TGTGCCAGCCGCTACTCCACAGGGGCGCCATCTGCAACTAATGAAAAACTGTTTTTT. Translating it yields CASRYSTGAPSATNEKLFF.

This clonotype was seen ten or more times. This rearrangement joins TRBV29-1 to TRBJ2-3, with D perhaps TRBD2 (6 bases). V dropped 5 bases and J dropped 0 bases, with 12 bases sitting between them. This CDR3 contains 14 residues. CDR1 and CDR2 (germline): SQVTM, ANQGSEA. CDR3 sequence (DNA): TGCAGCGTTACCCGCGGAGGGAGCACAGATACGCAGTATTTT. Translation: CSVTRGGSTDTQYF.

This chain uses TRBV14 with TRBJ2-1; D is uncertain. The CDR3 consists of 13 residues. The V end was cut by 1 base, the J end by 7 bases, with 8 bases between. CDR1 and CDR2 (germline): SGHDN, FVKESK. The CDR3 sequence is CASSQVSINEQFF. DNA of the CDR3: TGTGCCAGCAGCCAAGTTAGTATTAATGAGCAGTTCTTC.

A note on this clonotype: A much larger clonotype is one base distant, so this may be a read error. The rearrangement uses TRBV5-1 and TRBJ2-1; a weak D match, TRBD2 (7 bases). CDR3 length: 16 residues. Germline V lookup: CDR1 SGHRS, CDR2 YFSETQ. This CDR3 is CASSLGPGGLVDEKFF. The DNA for the CDR3 is TGCGCCAGCAGCTTGGGCCCCGGGGGGCTCGTTGATGAGAAGTTCTTC.

This clonotype was observed many times. This chain joins TRBV5-1 and TRBJ2-3; 8 nucleotides align to TRBD1. The V gene end was trimmed by 0 bases and the J gene end by 0 bases; junction bases not matched to a gene: 6. The CDR3 sequence is 17 residues long. Germline CDR1 is SGHRS and CDR2 is YFSETQ. CDR3 in amino acids: CASSLDWTGTSTDTQYF. The DNA of the CDR3 is TGCGCCAGCAGCTTGGATTGGACAGGGACTAGCACAGATACGCAGTATTTT. The whole variable domain, remainder taken from reference TRBV5-1 and TRBJ2-3, is KAGVTQTPRYLIKTRGQQVTLSCSPISGHRSVSWYQQTPGQGLQFLFEYFSETQRNKGNFPGRFSGRQFSNSRSEMNVSTLELGDSALYLCASSLDWTGTSTDTQYFGPGTRLTVL.

This clonotype was counted only a few times. The chain couples TRBV28 to TRBJ1-6, with unresolved D. Per the germline V gene, CDR1 is MDHEN and CDR2 is SYDVKM. V lost 7 bases and J lost 4, with 14 bases in between. The CDR3 totals 15 residues. The CDR3 DNA reads as TGTGCCAGCACCCCCCCGGCTACTTATAATTCACCCCTCCACTTT. Protein sequence: CASTPPATYNSPLHF.

This clonotype has a count of ten or more. The rearrangement links TRBV7-9 to TRBJ2-1; 7 bases map to TRBD1. Germline V gives CDR1 SEHNR, CDR2 FQNEAQ (reference sequence). V shed 6 bases, J shed 13 bases, and the junction held 12 bases outside the gene matches. The CDR3 length is 13 residues. CDR3: CASSTGQADVQFF. In DNA form, the CDR3 reads TGTGCCAGCAGTACCGGACAGGCCGACGTTCAGTTCTTC.

This clonotype was detected many times. V and J are TRBV27 and TRBJ1-6, with D unresolved. With 10 bases removed from V and 8 bases from J, the gap between germline ends came to 21 bases. Germline CDR1 and CDR2: MNHEY and SMNVEV (reference sequence). The CDR3 covers 15 residues. CDR3 region: CATQFQRDRDSPLHF. The CDR3 region has the DNA TGTGCCACCCAGTTTCAGAGGGATCGGGATTCACCCCTCCACTTT.

Ten or more counts support this clonotype. The chain uses TRBV5-1 and TRBJ2-1; D uncertain. The CDR3 extends over 15 amino acids. Germline V gene lookup returns CDR1 SGHRS and CDR2 YFSETQ. V was shortened by 0 bases and J by 0 bases, with 7 bases between the two germline ends. The DNA of the CDR3 is TGCGCCAGCAGCTTGGTAGTCGGCTCCTACAATGAGCAGTTCTTC. Translating gives CASSLVVGSYNEQFF.

This clonotype was counted many times. The rearrangement uses TRBV5-1 and TRBJ2-7, with D perhaps matching TRBD2 (6 bases). Germline lookup yields CDR1 SGHRS and CDR2 YFSETQ. The CDR3 runs to 14 residues. V was pared by 8 bases and J by 2 bases, with 17 bases between. In DNA, the CDR3 is TGCGCCAGTAGACCTAGCGAGGGAACCTACGAGCAGTACTTC. It encodes CASRPSEGTYEQYF.

This clonotype was detected many times. The chain is built from TRBV27 and TRBJ2-1; D assignment may be TRBD1 or TRBD2 (6 bases each). The CDR3 sequence is 16 residues long. Germline-derived CDR1 and CDR2 are MNHEY and SMNVEV (reference sequence). Trimming left V 2 bases short and J 3 bases short, with 14 bases between. In DNA, the CDR3 is TGTGCCAGCAGTTTAGTTGGCAGGGGAGGCTACAATGAGCAGTTCTTC. It is translated as CASSLVGRGGYNEQFF.

The V and J genes are TRBV24-1 and TRBJ2-5, with TRBD2 matching 12 bases. V lost 3 bases and J lost 5; bases outside the gene matches: 3. Germline V gene lookup returns CDR1 KGHDR and CDR2 SFDVKD. This CDR3 region has 15 residues. This chain's CDR3 is CATSDLAGGPETQYF. Here the CDR3 DNA reads TGTGCCACCAGTGATCTAGCGGGAGGGCCTGAGACCCAGTACTTC.

This clonotype came up many times. This chain links TRBV4-2 with TRBJ2-5; unclear D gene. Deletions cut 6 bases from V and 6 bases from J, with 8 bases between. The CDR3 runs 11 residues. The germline V gene has CDR1 LGHNA and CDR2 YNFKEQ. This CDR3 is CASREGKTQYF. CDR3 bases: TGTGCCAGCAGAGAAGGGAAGACCCAGTACTTC.

This clonotype was seen ten or more times. V usage is TRBV5-1 and J usage is TRBJ1-2; D gene uncertain. From germline, CDR1 is SGHRS and CDR2 YFSETQ. V was clipped by 2 bases and J by 6 bases, with 14 bases between them. There are 14 residues in the CDR3. The CDR3 reads CASSFSRTGDGYTF. The CDR3 DNA sequence: TGCGCCAGCAGCTTCAGTCGGACCGGGGATGGCTACACCTTC. The whole variable domain, remainder taken from reference TRBV5-1 and TRBJ1-2, is KAGVTQTPRYLIKTRGQQVTLSCSPISGHRSVSWYQQTPGQGLQFLFEYFSETQRNKGNFPGRFSGRQFSNSRSEMNVSTLELGDSALYLCASSFSRTGDGYTFGSGTRLTVV.

The chain combines TRBV9 with TRBJ1-1, with D unclear. Trimming pared 4 bases from V and 6 bases from J, leaving 16 bases between. The V gene's germline CDR1 is SGDLS and CDR2 YYNGEE. The CDR3 is 14 amino acids. As DNA, the CDR3 is TGTGCCAGCAGCTCACTGTGGGGAGTCGCTGAAGCTTTCTTT. As protein: CASSSLWGVAEAFF. Full variable domain (rest looked up from reference TRBV9 and TRBJ1-1): DSGVTQTPKHLITATGQRVTLRCSPRSGDLSVYWYQQSLDQGLQFLIQYYNGEERAKGNILERFSAQQFPDLHSELNLSSLELGDSALYFCASSSLWGVAEAFFGQGTRLTVV.

This clonotype occurred many times. The chain recombines TRBV20-1 with TRBJ1-1, with D hard to call. V was trimmed by 3 bases and J by 0 bases, leaving 14 bases between them. The CDR3 totals 15 residues. Germline CDR1 and CDR2: DFQATT and SNEGSKA (reference sequence). As DNA, the CDR3 is TGCAGTGCTAGTCGATACGCCGGAATGAACACTGAAGCTTTCTTT. Protein sequence: CSASRYAGMNTEAFF.

The J gene is TRBJ1-2, the V gene TRBV19, with 7 bases matching TRBD1. The ends lost 5 bases at V and 1 base at J; junction bases unmatched: 10. CDR1 LNHDA and CDR2 SQIVND come from the germline V gene (reference sequence). CDR3 length equals 16 residues. CDR3 sequence reads: CASSPLTGRGNYGYTF. Written as DNA, the CDR3 is TGTGCCAGTAGTCCCCTGACAGGGAGGGGTAACTATGGCTACACCTTC.

This clonotype was counted between two and nine times. The rearrangement uses TRBV10-3 and TRBJ1-2; D is undetermined. From germline, CDR1 is ENHRY and CDR2 SYGVKD. Trimming took off 4 bases at V and 8 bases at J, with 14 bases between the two ends. The CDR3 runs to 13 residues. The CDR3 bases are TGTGCCATCAGTGGGACGGCTGAGAGAGGCTACACCTTC. As protein: CAISGTAERGYTF.

The CDR3 protein is CASSIDGGNEQYF. In DNA, the CDR3 is TGTGCCAGCAGCATAGATGGGGGCAACGAGCAGTACTTC. The chain has TRBV6-1 and TRBJ2-7; possibly TRBD1 for D (6 bases). Germline assignment: CDR1 MNHNS and CDR2 SASEGT. The CDR3 consists of 13 residues. V shed 6 bases and J shed 5 bases, with 14 bases lying between them.

This clonotype was found many times. This rearrangement joins TRBV4-1 to TRBJ1-1, with D tentatively TRBD1 (5 bases). The CDR3 has 14 amino acids. The germline V and J ends were trimmed by 6 bases and 2 bases, with 13 bases remaining between them. CDR1 is MGHRA and CDR2 is YSYEKL in the germline V gene. CDR3 sequence (DNA): TGCGCCAGCAGACCCCAGGGAGGCAACACTGAAGCTTTCTTT. Translation gives CASRPQGGNTEAFF.

This clonotype was picked up many times. This sequence joins TRBV6-1 and TRBJ2-3; a weak D match, TRBD2 (5 bases). From germline, CDR1 is MNHNS and CDR2 SASEGT. CDR3 length: 15 residues. Trimming left V 7 bases short and J 0 bases short, with 14 bases between. The DNA of the CDR3 is TGTGCCAGCACTCCCCCGAGGGTTAGCACAGATACGCAGTATTTT. It codes for CASTPPRVSTDTQYF.

V gene TRBV9 combines with J gene TRBJ2-7, with a tentative D call TRBD2 (6 bases). Germline V gene sequence: CDR1 SGDLS, CDR2 YYNGEE. V was trimmed by 4 bases and J by 0 bases, leaving 20 bases between them. The CDR3 is 17 residues long. The CDR3 region has the DNA TGTGCCAGCAGCCTCTCCTCCTTCCGGGAGAGCTCCTACGAGCAGTACTTC. This gives the protein CASSLSSFRESSYEQYF.

This clonotype was seen at least ten times. V and J are TRBV27 and TRBJ2-1; 10 bases are a match to TRBD2. The V gene end was trimmed by 4 bases and the J gene end by 1 base; junction bases not matched to a gene: 10. The CDR3 length is 18 residues. The germline V gene encodes CDR1 MNHEY and CDR2 SMNVEV (reference sequence). This chain's CDR3 is CASSWEKAGGESYNEQFF. CDR3 DNA: TGTGCCAGCAGTTGGGAGAAAGCGGGAGGGGAATCCTACAATGAGCAGTTCTTC.

This clonotype was seen at least ten times. V usage is TRBV20-1 and J usage is TRBJ2-1; TRBD2 matches at 11 bases. Germline V gene sequence: CDR1 DFQATT, CDR2 SNEGSKA (reference sequence). Germline trimming cut 0 bases from V and 5 bases from J; bases unmatched to any gene: 6. The CDR3 runs to 16 residues. CDR3 DNA: TGCAGTGCTAGAGACGAGACTAGCGGGAATAACAATGAGCAGTTCTTC. Encoded protein: CSARDETSGNNNEQFF.